A single sample gave rise to the 9 T cell receptor beta chains below, sequenced in a study of blood T cell repertoires in COVID-19. TCRdb keeps only in-frame clones here, not all; method: immunoSEQ multiplex PCR. The data contain fewer than 300,000 clones, approximately 83% of them singletons. Sequencing was performed on peripheral blood. These receptors were taken from a woman aged 45-59 years who had recovered from COVID-19.

V and J are TRBV7-3 and TRBJ2-1; 10 nucleotides align to TRBD2. The CDR3 loop spans 15 amino acids. Per germline, CDR1 SGHTA and CDR2 FQGTGA. Trimming took 5 bases from V and 1 from J; bases not matched to a gene: 2. The CDR3 here is CASSPLAGSYNEQFF. For the CDR3, the DNA is TGTGCCAGCAGCCCACTAGCGGGATCCTACAATGAGCAGTTCTTC.

V is TRBV6-2 or TRBV6-3 and J is TRBJ1-2, with no clear D. V was clipped by 4 bases and J by 6 bases, with 12 bases between them. CDR1 and CDR2 from the germline V gene are MNHEY and SVGEGT. This CDR3 has 13 residues. The CDR3 DNA reads as TGTGCCAGCAGTTTTCACCCCGGGAATGGCTACACCTTC. Its translation: CASSFHPGNGYTF.

This chain's CDR3 is CASSMTGIPEQYF. The CDR3 bases are TGTGCCAGCAGCATGACAGGGATTCCCGAGCAGTACTTC. V is TRBV11-1 and J is TRBJ2-7; 7 bases are shared with TRBD1. The CDR3 contains 13 residues. J was trimmed by 6 bases and V by 5 bases; bases with no gene match: 7. Per germline, CDR1 SGHAT and CDR2 FQDESV (reference sequence).

The chain recombines TRBV7-2 with TRBJ2-1; TRBD2 matches at 9 bases. There are 18 residues in the CDR3. V was pared by 3 bases and J by 7 bases, with 16 bases of the junction left unmatched. Germline V gives CDR1 SGHTA, CDR2 FQGNSA. CDR3 protein: CASSFKGAGGPVGNEQFF. The DNA for the CDR3 is TGTGCCAGCAGCTTCAAGGGGGCGGGAGGGCCGGTTGGGAATGAGCAGTTCTTC.

V gene TRBV19 combines with J gene TRBJ2-7; 8 bases map to TRBD1. Looked up from germline, CDR1 is LNHDA and CDR2 is SQIVND (reference sequence). The CDR3 loop spans 14 amino acids. The junction had 2 bases not matched to a gene; V was cut back by 1 base and J by 3 bases. The CDR3 DNA is TGTGCCAGTAGTATAGCACAGGGGGGCTACGAGCAGTACTTC. It specifies CASSIAQGGYEQYF.

This chain connects TRBV6-2 or TRBV6-3 to TRBJ2-7; D might be TRBD2 (5 bases). V was trimmed by 0 bases and J by 6 bases, leaving 12 bases between them. This CDR3 comprises 14 residues. CDR1 is MNHEY, CDR2 SVGEGT, per germline. For the CDR3, the DNA is TGTGCCAGCAGTTACTCTGCGGGCTCGGGCGAGCAGTACTTC. It translates to CASSYSAGSGEQYF.

The chain has TRBV7-2 and TRBJ2-6; 9 positions match TRBD1. The J segment lost 2 bases and the V segment lost 5 bases, leaving 4 bases of the junction unmatched. The V gene's germline CDR1 is SGHTA and CDR2 FQGNSA. The CDR3 extends over 16 amino acids. The CDR3 DNA reads as TGTGCCAGCAGCCCGCGGACAGGGGCTGGGGCCAACGTCCTGACTTTC. Protein sequence: CASSPRTGAGANVLTF.

The chain is built from TRBV5-4 and TRBJ2-2, with 9 bases that match TRBD2. J was trimmed by 5 bases and V by 6 bases; bases with no gene match: 8. Germline CDR1 and CDR2: SGHNT and YYREEE (reference sequence). This CDR3 comprises 15 residues. The CDR3 DNA reads TGTGCCAGCACGGCTAGCGGGATTTGGACCGGGGAGCTGTTTTTT. It is translated as CASTASGIWTGELFF.

The chain uses TRBV2 and TRBJ2-5; 14 bases align to TRBD2. Germline trimming cut 10 bases from V and 4 bases from J; bases unmatched to any gene: 8. The CDR3 sequence is 15 residues long. Germline CDR1 and CDR2: SNHLY and FYNNEI. The CDR3 sequence is CATNKGTSGRETQYF. DNA for the CDR3: TGTGCCACCAATAAAGGGACTAGCGGGAGAGAGACCCAGTACTTC.